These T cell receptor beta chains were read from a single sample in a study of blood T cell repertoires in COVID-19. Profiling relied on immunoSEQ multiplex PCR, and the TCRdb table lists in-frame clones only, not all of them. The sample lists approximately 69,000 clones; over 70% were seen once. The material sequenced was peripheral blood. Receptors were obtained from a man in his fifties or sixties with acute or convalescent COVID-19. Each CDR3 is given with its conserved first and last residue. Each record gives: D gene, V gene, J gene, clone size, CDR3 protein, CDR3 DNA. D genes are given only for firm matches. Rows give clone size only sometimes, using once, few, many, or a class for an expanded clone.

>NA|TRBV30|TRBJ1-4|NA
CAWNKGLINEKLFF
TGTGCCTGGAATAAGGGACTGATTAATGAAAAACTGTTTTTT
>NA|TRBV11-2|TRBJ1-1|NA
CASSLVDRDTEAFF
TGTGCCAGCAGCTTGGTGGACAGAGACACTGAAGCTTTCTTT
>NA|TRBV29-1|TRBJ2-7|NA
CSVDSQGSGEQYF
TGCAGCGTCGATTCACAGGGATCGGGCGAGCAGTACTTC
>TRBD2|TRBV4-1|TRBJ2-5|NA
CASSRILAQRETQYF
TGCGCCAGCAGCCGCATACTAGCGCAAAGGGAGACCCAGTACTTC
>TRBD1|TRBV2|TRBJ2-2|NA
CASSVRQGGNTGELFF
TGTGCCAGCAGTGTGAGACAGGGTGGGAACACCGGGGAGCTGTTTTTT
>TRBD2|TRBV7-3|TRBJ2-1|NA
CASRLAGASYNEQFF
TGTGCCAGCAGATTAGCGGGAGCGTCCTACAATGAGCAGTTCTTC
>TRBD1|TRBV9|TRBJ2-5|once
CASSPQGDRQTQYF
TGTGCCAGCAGCCCCCAGGGGGACCGCCAGACCCAGTACTTC
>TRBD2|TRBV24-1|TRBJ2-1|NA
CATSDFTGGGQFF
TGTGCCACCAGTGATTTCACCGGCGGGGGGCAGTTCTTC
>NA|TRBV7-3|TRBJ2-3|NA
CASSARQSTDTQYF
TGTGCCAGCAGCGCCCGACAGAGCACAGATACGCAGTATTTT
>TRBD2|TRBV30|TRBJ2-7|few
CAWSVQAGVNEQYF
TGTGCCTGGAGTGTCCAAGCGGGAGTTAACGAGCAGTACTTC
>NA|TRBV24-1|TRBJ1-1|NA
CATSQNTEAFF
TGTGCCACCAGCCAGAACACTGAAGCTTTCTTT
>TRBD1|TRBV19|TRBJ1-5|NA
CASDSSGQGTQPQHF
TGTGCCAGCGATTCGTCCGGACAGGGGACTCAGCCCCAGCATTTT
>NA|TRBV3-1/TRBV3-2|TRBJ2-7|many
CASSPLNGDEQYF
TGTGCCAGCAGCCCGCTGAACGGGGACGAGCAGTACTTC
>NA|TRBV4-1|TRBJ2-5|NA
CASSQDRDSPGPQETQYF
TGCGCCAGCAGCCAAGATCGGGACTCCCCTGGGCCCCAAGAGACCCAGTACTTC
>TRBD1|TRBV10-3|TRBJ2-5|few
CAISESGDSQETQYF
TGTGCCATCAGTGAGTCTGGGGACAGCCAAGAGACCCAGTACTTC
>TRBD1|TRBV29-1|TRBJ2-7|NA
CSVGQGAMSEQYF
TGCAGCGTAGGACAGGGGGCGATGAGCGAGCAGTACTTC
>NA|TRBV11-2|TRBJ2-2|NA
CASTPPWHTGELFF
TGTGCCAGCACCCCCCCCTGGCACACCGGGGAGCTGTTTTTT
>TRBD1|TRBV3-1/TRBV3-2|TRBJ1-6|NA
CASSQRGTEAYNSPLHF
TGTGCCAGCAGCCAAAGGGGGACAGAGGCCTATAATTCACCCCTCCACTTT
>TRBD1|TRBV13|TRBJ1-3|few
CASSAGTGRNTIYF
TGTGCCAGCAGCGCCGGGACAGGGAGGAACACCATATATTTT
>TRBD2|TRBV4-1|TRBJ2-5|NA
CASSPGTSGGATETQYF
TGCGCCAGCAGCCCCGGGACTAGCGGGGGGGCCACAGAGACCCAGTACTTC
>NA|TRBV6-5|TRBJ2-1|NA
CASSPRDYQGEQFF
TGTGCCAGCAGTCCCCGGGACTACCAGGGGGAGCAGTTCTTC
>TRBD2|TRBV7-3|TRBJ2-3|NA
CASSLNRAGLSTDTQYF
TGTGCCAGCAGCTTAAATCGAGCGGGACTAAGCACAGATACGCAGTATTTT
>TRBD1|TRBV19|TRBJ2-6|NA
CASGTGGAGANVLTF
TGTGCCAGTGGGACAGGGGGCGCTGGGGCCAACGTCCTGACTTTC
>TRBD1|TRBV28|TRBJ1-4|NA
CASSSPQDRGDEKLFF
TGTGCCAGCAGTTCCCCTCAGGACAGGGGAGATGAAAAACTGTTTTTT
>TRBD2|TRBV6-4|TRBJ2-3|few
CASSDSREPDTQYF
TGTGCCAGCAGTGACTCGCGGGAGCCAGATACGCAGTATTTT
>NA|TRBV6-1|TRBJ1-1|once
CASSEGALPEAFF
TGTGCCAGCAGTGAAGGGGCCCTGCCCGAAGCTTTCTTT
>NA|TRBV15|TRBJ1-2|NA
CATSRDSYGYTF
TGTGCCACCAGCAGGGACAGCTATGGCTACACCTTC
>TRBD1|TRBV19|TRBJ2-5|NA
CASSMSTGGETQYF
TGTGCCAGTAGTATGTCGACAGGGGGGGAGACCCAGTACTTC
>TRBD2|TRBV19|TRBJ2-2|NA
CASTVIAGRVDTGELFF
TGTGCCAGTACCGTAATAGCGGGGAGAGTAGACACCGGGGAGCTGTTTTTT
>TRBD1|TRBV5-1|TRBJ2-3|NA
CASRTGADTQYF
TGCGCCAGCAGGACAGGGGCAGATACGCAGTATTTT
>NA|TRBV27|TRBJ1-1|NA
CASSSRTISEAFF
TGTGCCAGCAGTTCACGAACAATCAGTGAAGCTTTCTTT
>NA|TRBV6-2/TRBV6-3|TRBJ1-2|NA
CASSRADSYGYTF
TGTGCCAGCAGTCGGGCGGACAGCTATGGCTACACCTTC
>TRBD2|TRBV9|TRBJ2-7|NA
CASSPSGTSGTEQYF
TGTGCCAGCAGCCCCTCCGGAACTAGCGGGACCGAGCAGTACTTC
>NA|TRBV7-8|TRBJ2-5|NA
CASSLAGDGETQYF
TGTGCCAGCAGCTTAGCAGGGGATGGGGAGACCCAGTACTTC
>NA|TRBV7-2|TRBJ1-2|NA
CASSLYGEGGLGYTF
TGTGCCAGCAGCTTATACGGGGAGGGGGGTCTAGGCTACACCTTC
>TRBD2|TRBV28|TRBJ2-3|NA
CASSFEDGGTSGDTQYF
TGTGCCAGCAGTTTCGAGGATGGGGGGACTAGTGGGGATACGCAGTATTTT
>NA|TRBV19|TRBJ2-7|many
CASSISPGAYEQYF
TGTGCCAGTAGTATAAGTCCGGGGGCCTACGAGCAGTACTTC
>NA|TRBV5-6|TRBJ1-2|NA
CASSLGSDYGYTF
TGTGCCAGCAGCTTGGGGTCAGACTATGGCTACACCTTC
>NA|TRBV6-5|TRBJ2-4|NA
CASEQGENIQYF
TGTGCCAGCGAGCAAGGGGAAAACATTCAGTACTTC
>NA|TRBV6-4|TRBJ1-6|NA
CASSDVANSPLHF
TGTGCCAGCAGTGACGTTGCGAATTCACCCCTCCACTTT
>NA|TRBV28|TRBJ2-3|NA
CASGTPEGSDTQYF
TGTGCCAGCGGGACTCCCGAAGGGTCAGATACGCAGTATTTT
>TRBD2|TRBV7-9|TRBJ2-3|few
CASSLTGGTDTQYF
TGTGCCAGCAGCTTAACGGGGGGTACAGATACGCAGTATTTT
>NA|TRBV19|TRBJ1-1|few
CASSARGRSTEAFF
TGTGCCAGTAGTGCGAGGGGGAGAAGCACTGAAGCTTTCTTT
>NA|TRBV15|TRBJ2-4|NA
CATSQGFESENIQYF
TGTGCCACCTCCCAGGGATTCGAGTCAGAAAACATTCAGTACTTC
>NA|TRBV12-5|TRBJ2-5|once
CASGLDLGQWDFAAQYF
TGTGCTAGTGGTTTGGATTTGGGGCAGTGGGATTTTGCGGCCCAGTACTTC
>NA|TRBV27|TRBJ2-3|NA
CASSLSVAGPADTQYF
TGTGCCAGCAGTTTATCGGTGGCAGGCCCGGCGGATACGCAGTATTTT
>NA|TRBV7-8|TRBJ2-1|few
CASSHTGSSYNEQFF
TGTGCCAGCAGCCACACAGGGTCCTCCTACAATGAGCAGTTCTTC
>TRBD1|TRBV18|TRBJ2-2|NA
CASSPQGQGTNTGELFF
TGTGCCAGCTCACCCCAAGGACAGGGTACGAACACCGGGGAGCTGTTTTTT
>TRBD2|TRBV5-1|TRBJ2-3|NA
CASSLEIAGGHTQYF
TGCGCCAGCAGCTTGGAGATAGCGGGGGGCCATACGCAGTATTTT
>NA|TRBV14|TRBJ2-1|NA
CASSPRRDNEQFF
TGTGCCAGCAGCCCAAGACGGGACAATGAGCAGTTCTTC
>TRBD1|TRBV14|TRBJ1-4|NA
CASSQVGQGVSEKLFF
TGTGCCAGCAGCCAAGTAGGACAGGGAGTAAGTGAAAAACTGTTTTTT
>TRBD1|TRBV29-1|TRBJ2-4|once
CSVEDHGTGGEYF
TGCAGCGTTGAAGATCACGGGACAGGGGGCGAATACTTC
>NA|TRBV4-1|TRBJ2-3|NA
CASSQEGGGPSTDTQYF
TGCGCCAGCAGCCAAGAAGGGGGGGGCCCTAGCACAGATACGCAGTATTTT
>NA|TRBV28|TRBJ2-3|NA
CASTPVRTVSDTQYF
TGTGCCAGCACCCCCGTTAGGACTGTGTCAGATACGCAGTATTTT